Sequencing of this T cell receptor (beta chain) was carried out in a study of vaccination and CD4 T cells after COVID-19. Germline V gives CDR1 LNHDA, CDR2 SQIVND (reference sequence). This CDR3 region has 13 residues. V lost 1 base, J lost 8 bases, and 11 bases lay in between. Only a few counts were recorded for this clonotype. Its antigen is still unknown. Cultured CD4+ T cell DNA was sequenced using the Oncomine TCR Beta short-read assay. Cultured CD4+ T cells were the source of extracted genomic DNA. In TCRdb, the PCR reads were re-called with MiXCR into one record per CDR3 protein. The sample lists about 7,800 distinct CDR3 sequences; 41% were seen once. Treatment noted: approximately 9-day PBMC culture with coronavirus spike peptide pools or control peptides (ViraFEST assay). Investigators obtained the unexposed donor's CD4+ T cells before the COVID-19 pandemic (2011-2018). Expanded clonotypes were found by TCR sequencing after peptide-pool stimulation (ViraFEST). Culture of fewer than 2.5 million PBMCs per well took place with around 10 IU/ml IL-2 and 8.5 to 10 ug/ml peptide pools.

The receptor was isolated from a human donor in good health. Sequencing was performed on CD4+ T cells from blood, cultured in vitro. The chain couples TRBV19 to TRBJ1-1; D is ambiguous. CDR3 coding DNA: TGTGCCAGTAGTATAGGGCGGAGGGAGGAAGCTTTCTTT. Translating it yields CASSIGRREEAFF.